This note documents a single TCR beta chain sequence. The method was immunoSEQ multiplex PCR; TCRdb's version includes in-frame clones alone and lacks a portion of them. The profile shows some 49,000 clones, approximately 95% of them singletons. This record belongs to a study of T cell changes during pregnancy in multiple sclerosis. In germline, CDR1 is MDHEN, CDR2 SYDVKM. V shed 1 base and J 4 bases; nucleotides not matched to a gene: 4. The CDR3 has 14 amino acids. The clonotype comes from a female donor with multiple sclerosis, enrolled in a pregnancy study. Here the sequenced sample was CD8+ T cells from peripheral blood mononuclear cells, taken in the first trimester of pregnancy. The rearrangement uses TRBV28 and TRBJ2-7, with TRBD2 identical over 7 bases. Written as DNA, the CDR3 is TGTGCCAGCAGTTTATCGGACGGGGGGTACGAGCAGTACTTC. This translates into CASSLSDGGYEQYF.